These T cell receptor beta chains were read from a single sample in a study of blood T cells in healthy people across ages. TCRdb used MiXCR to reprocess the 5' RACE reads, holding one entry per CDR3 protein. This table has over a million distinct CDR3 sequences, approximately 43% appearing once. The sample taken for sequencing was blood. These receptor sequences come from a woman in her late teens or twenties in good health. CDR3s include the opening cysteine and the closing phenylalanine or tryptophan. The order of the fields is clone size, J gene, V gene, D gene, CDR3 DNA, CDR3 protein. D genes are given only for firm matches. Clone size is given for some rows only: seen once, a few or many times, or a class if the clone is expanded.

few | TRBJ2-5 | TRBV28 | - | TGTGCCAGCAGCCTCAGGACAATGGGGAAAGAGACCCAGTACTTC | CASSLRTMGKETQYF
few | TRBJ2-1 | TRBV7-9 | TRBD1 | TGTGCCAGCAGCCTACCGGATTACCGGGACAGGGTGCACAATGAGCAGTTCTTC | CASSLPDYRDRVHNEQFF
- | TRBJ2-1 | TRBV6-5 | - | TGTGCCAGCAGTTACCCACGGTCCAGCGGCAAGAAATACAATGAGCAGTTCTTC | CASSYPRSSGKKYNEQFF
- | TRBJ2-3 | TRBV20-1 | TRBD2 | TGCAGTGCTAGAGATGGAGCGGGGGCCCAGCTGGATACGCAGTATTTT | CSARDGAGAQLDTQYF
- | TRBJ2-4 | TRBV18 | TRBD2 | TGTGCCAGCTCACCAGAGCGGGAGGGGCAGCAGTACTTC | CASSPEREGQQYF
- | TRBJ2-7 | TRBV7-9 | TRBD1 | TGTGCCAGCAGCTCCGCGGTGGGGACAGCCGCCTACGAGCAGTACTTC | CASSSAVGTAAYEQYF
- | TRBJ2-2 | TRBV28 | TRBD1 | TGTGCCAGCAGTTTCCTCCGGGACAGGGTGACCACCGGGGAGCTGTTTTTT | CASSFLRDRVTTGELFF
few | TRBJ1-1 | TRBV7-9 | - | TGTGCCAGCGCCAGGATGAACACTGAAGCTTTCTTT | CASARMNTEAFF
few | TRBJ1-2 | TRBV14 | - | TGTGCCAGCAGCCAAGTCGCACGGAACTATGGCTACACCTTC | CASSQVARNYGYTF
few | TRBJ2-7 | TRBV6-5 | TRBD1 | TGTGCCAGCAAAAACAGGGGAGTCTACGAGCAGTACTTC | CASKNRGVYEQYF
- | TRBJ1-2 | TRBV20-1 | - | TGCAGTGCTAGAGAGGGACTGAACTATGGCTACACCTTC | CSAREGLNYGYTF
- | TRBJ2-1 | TRBV7-8 | - | TGTGCCAGCAGCTTAGATTCCGGGAAAGCCTACAATGAGCAGTTCTTC | CASSLDSGKAYNEQFF
few | TRBJ1-1 | TRBV7-9 | - | TGTGCCAGCAGCTTTGGACCGAGGGACACTGAAGCTTTCTTT | CASSFGPRDTEAFF
- | TRBJ2-6 | TRBV10-3 | - | TGTGCCATCAGTCCCATTACCGGACGGGACTCTGGGGCCAACGTCCTGACTTTC | CAISPITGRDSGANVLTF
- | TRBJ1-2 | TRBV6-5 | - | TGTGCCAGCAGTACCGATTACTCGGGGGCTCGGTATGGCTACACCTTC | CASSTDYSGARYGYTF
few | TRBJ2-5 | TRBV20-1 | - | TGCGGACTCAGAGACCAAGAGACCCAGTACTTC | CGLRDQETQYF
- | TRBJ2-1 | TRBV9 | - | TGTGCCAGCAGCGTAGGGTGGGACTCCTACAATGAGCAGTTCTTC | CASSVGWDSYNEQFF
- | TRBJ1-5 | TRBV4-1 | TRBD1 | TGCGCCAGCAGCCAAGATCCGACAGGGCTTCAGCCCCAGCATTTT | CASSQDPTGLQPQHF
- | TRBJ1-5 | TRBV27 | TRBD1 | TGTGCCAGCAGTTTGCTACAGGGGCTTCAGCCCCAGCATTTT | CASSLLQGLQPQHF
few | TRBJ2-3 | TRBV24-1 | TRBD1 | TGTGCCACCAGTGACCGGACAGGAAACCCCACAGATACGCAGTATTTT | CATSDRTGNPTDTQYF
- | TRBJ2-1 | TRBV20-1 | - | TGCAGTGCTAGAGAGACTAGAGCGACCTACAATGAGCAGTTCTTC | CSARETRATYNEQFF
- | TRBJ2-5 | TRBV7-3 | TRBD2 | TGTGCCAGCAGTCCGGGACTAGCGGGAGGAATGGAGACCCAGTACTTC | CASSPGLAGGMETQYF
once | TRBJ2-1 | TRBV9 | - | TGTGCCAGCAGCGTCCCGGGGCAGGGGAATGAGCAGTTCTTC | CASSVPGQGNEQFF